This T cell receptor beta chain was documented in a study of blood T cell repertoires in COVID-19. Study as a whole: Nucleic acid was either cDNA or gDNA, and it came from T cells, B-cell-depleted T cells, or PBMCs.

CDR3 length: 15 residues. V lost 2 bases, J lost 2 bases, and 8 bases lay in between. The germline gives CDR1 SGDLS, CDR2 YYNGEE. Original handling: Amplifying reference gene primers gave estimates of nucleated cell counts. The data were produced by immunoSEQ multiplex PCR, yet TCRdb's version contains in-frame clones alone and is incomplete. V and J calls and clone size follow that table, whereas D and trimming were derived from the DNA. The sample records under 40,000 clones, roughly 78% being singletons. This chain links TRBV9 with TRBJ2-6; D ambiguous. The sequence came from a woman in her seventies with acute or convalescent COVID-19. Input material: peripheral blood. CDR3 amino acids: CASSVWATGANVLTF. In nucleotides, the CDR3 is TGTGCCAGCAGCGTCTGGGCAACTGGGGCCAACGTCCTGACTTTC.